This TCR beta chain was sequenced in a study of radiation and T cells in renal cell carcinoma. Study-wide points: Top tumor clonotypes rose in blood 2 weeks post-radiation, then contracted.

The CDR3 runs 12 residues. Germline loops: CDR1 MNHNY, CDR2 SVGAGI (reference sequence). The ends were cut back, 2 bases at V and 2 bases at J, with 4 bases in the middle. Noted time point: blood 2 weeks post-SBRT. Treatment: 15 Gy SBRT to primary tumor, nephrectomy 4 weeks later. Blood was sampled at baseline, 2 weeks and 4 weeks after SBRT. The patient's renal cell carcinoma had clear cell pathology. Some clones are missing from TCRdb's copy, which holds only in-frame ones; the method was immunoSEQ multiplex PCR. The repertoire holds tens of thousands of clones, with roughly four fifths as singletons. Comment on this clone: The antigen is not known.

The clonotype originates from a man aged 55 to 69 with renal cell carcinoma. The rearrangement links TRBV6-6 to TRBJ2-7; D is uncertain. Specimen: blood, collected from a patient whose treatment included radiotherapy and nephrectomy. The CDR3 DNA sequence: TGTGCCAGCAGTTACCGTACCTACGAGCAGTACTTC. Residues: CASSYRTYEQYF.